A single sample is the source of the 22 T cell receptor beta chains below, sequenced in a study of read filtering for tumor transcriptome and immune sequencing. From around 440 ng of RNA, a library with molecular barcoded alpha/delta and beta/gamma adaptors was made. TCRdb reanalysed the reads using MiXCR and keeps one entry per CDR3 protein. The sample records roughly 69,000 distinct CDR3 sequences, approximately 15% being singletons. Input material: a population of CD138-negative cells sorted from bone marrow. The receptors were sampled from a donor aged 40 or over with multiple myeloma.

This clonotype was counted a few times. The chain recombines TRBV6-6 with TRBJ1-1; the match to TRBD1 covers 8 bases. The germline CDR1 and CDR2 sequences are MNHNY and SVGAGI (reference sequence). V lost 5 bases to trimming and J lost 5 bases; unmatched junction nucleotides: 13. The CDR3 sequence is 16 residues long. CDR3 residues: CASSDTGGRGGTEAFF. The DNA for the CDR3 is TGTGCCAGCAGTGATACAGGGGGGCGCGGGGGAACTGAAGCTTTCTTT.

This clonotype was observed a handful of times. The chain uses TRBV20-1 and TRBJ2-3; 8 positions match TRBD2. From germline, CDR1 is DFQATT and CDR2 SNEGSKA (reference sequence). This CDR3 spans 14 amino acids. V was pared by 4 bases and J by 2 bases, with 5 bases of the junction left unmatched. CDR3 amino acids: CSATTSGVTDTQYF. DNA of the CDR3: TGCAGTGCTACCACTAGCGGAGTCACAGATACGCAGTATTTT.

This clonotype was observed at least ten times. The rearrangement links TRBV20-1 to TRBJ2-1, with 10 bases identical to TRBD1. CDR1 is DFQATT and CDR2 is SNEGSKA in the germline V gene (reference sequence). CDR3 length: 14 residues. The ends lost 5 bases at V and 4 bases at J; junction bases unmatched: 5. The DNA of the CDR3 is TGCAGTGCTTCCGGGACAGGGGTGTACAATGAGCAGTTCTTC. Translating gives CSASGTGVYNEQFF.

This clonotype was observed many times. This sequence joins TRBV25-1 and TRBJ2-7; possibly TRBD2 for D (5 bases). Trimming took off 3 bases at V and 2 bases at J, with 8 bases between the two ends. Looked up from germline, CDR1 is MGHDK and CDR2 is SYGVNS. The CDR3 is made up of 13 amino acids. CDR3 in amino acids: CASSDTSTYEQYF. For the CDR3, the DNA is TGTGCCAGCAGTGATACTAGTACCTACGAGCAGTACTTC.

This clonotype was seen repeatedly, ten times or more. The rearrangement links TRBV20-1 to TRBJ1-1; TRBD1 might be the D (5 bases). The CDR3 is 13 residues long. V was cut by 6 bases and J by 7 bases, with 18 bases left in between. Germline lookup yields CDR1 DFQATT and CDR2 SNEGSKA (reference sequence). CDR3 sequence (DNA): TGCAGTGCACCAGACAGCCTACCCAATGAAGCTTTCTTT. This gives the protein CSAPDSLPNEAFF.

This clonotype has ten or more counts. This chain uses TRBV7-2 with TRBJ2-1, with D tentatively TRBD1 (5 bases). V was pared by 4 bases and J by 6 bases, with 13 bases between. Germline CDR1 is SGHTA and CDR2 is FQGNSA. The length of the CDR3 is 14 residues. The DNA for the CDR3 is TGTGCCAGCAGCTGGAACAGGTGGGGCAATGAGCAGTTCTTC. Translation gives CASSWNRWGNEQFF.

There are many counts of this clonotype. V is TRBV6-6 and J is TRBJ2-7; D ambiguous. The CDR3 totals 13 residues. V lost 2 bases and J lost 0, with 5 bases in between. Per the germline V gene, CDR1 is MNHNY and CDR2 is SVGAGI (reference sequence). For the CDR3, the DNA is TGTGCCAGCAGTTACGAAAGCTCCTACGAGCAGTACTTC. Translating gives CASSYESSYEQYF.

This clonotype was recorded at least ten times. The CDR3 coding sequence is TGCAGTGCCCACCCATCCGACAGCTCCTACAATGAGCAGTTCTTC. It translates to CSAHPSDSSYNEQFF. The chain links TRBV20-1 to TRBJ2-1; tentative D call: TRBD1 (5 bases). V was cut by 6 bases and J by 0 bases, with 15 bases left in between. The CDR3 runs to 15 residues. Germline V gives CDR1 DFQATT, CDR2 SNEGSKA (reference sequence).

Details on this clonotype: It may be a read error: a sequence one base away is much more abundant. This chain's CDR3 is CASSPRVAGPDTQYF. The CDR3 DNA is TGTGCCAGCAGTCCGCGGGTAGCGGGACCGGATACGCAGTATTTT. This chain links TRBV12-3 or TRBV12-4 with TRBJ2-3, with TRBD2 matching over 8 bases. This CDR3 has 15 amino acids. With V trimmed by 5 bases and J by 6 bases, 10 bases remained unmatched.

This clonotype was counted at least ten times. V gene TRBV6-5 combines with J gene TRBJ2-7; D unclear. Germline-derived CDR1 and CDR2 are MNHEY and SVGAGI. Trimming pared 8 bases from V and 6 bases from J, leaving 17 bases between. The CDR3 length is 13 residues. CDR3 protein: CASLSPTPPEQYF. The CDR3 DNA sequence: TGTGCCAGCTTATCCCCCACGCCGCCCGAGCAGTACTTC.

This chain uses TRBV20-1 with TRBJ2-1, with 8 nucleotides matching TRBD2. The CDR3 covers 15 residues. Germline V lookup: CDR1 DFQATT, CDR2 SNEGSKA (reference sequence). V gave up 1 base and J gave up 4 bases; unmatched junction bases: 6. The CDR3, as DNA: TGCAGTGCTAGAGCCATCCGGGAGGGGTACAATGAGCAGTTCTTC. Encoded protein: CSARAIREGYNEQFF.

This clonotype showed up many times. The chain carries TRBV7-9 and TRBJ2-1; D is possibly TRBD2 (6 bases). V lost 9 bases and J 4 bases, leaving 19 bases between the germline ends. The CDR3 length is 15 residues. CDR1 SEHNR and CDR2 FQNEAQ come from the germline V gene (reference sequence). DNA for the CDR3: TGTGCCAGTCAGGGCCTAACGGGAGCTTACAATGAGCAGTTCTTC. It is translated as CASQGLTGAYNEQFF.

This clonotype was seen a few times. Just one base apart from a much larger clone, this may be a read error. Written as DNA, the CDR3 is TGCGCCAGCAGCTGGGGGGGCAACAGCAGGGGGAATGAGCAGTTCTTC. Amino acid sequence: CASSWGGNSRGNEQFF. The rearrangement links TRBV5-1 to TRBJ2-1; D may match TRBD1 or TRBD2 (7 bases each). V was trimmed by 3 bases and J by 7 bases, leaving 20 bases between them. Per the germline V gene, CDR1 is SGHRS and CDR2 is YFSETQ. The CDR3 is 16 residues long.

This clonotype was picked up many times. The chain joins TRBV7-3 to TRBJ2-1; tentatively, D is TRBD2 (6 bases). Germline CDR1 is SGHTA and CDR2 is FQGTGA. The CDR3 loop spans 14 amino acids. Trimming took off 5 bases at V and 10 bases at J, with 18 bases between the two ends. As DNA, the CDR3 is TGTGCCAGCAGCCCCCCGGGGAGGCTCAAAGAGCAGTTCTTC. This codes for CASSPPGRLKEQFF.

This clonotype has at least ten counts. The rearrangement joins TRBV20-1 to TRBJ2-2; no definite D call. The CDR3 consists of 15 residues. Germline lookup yields CDR1 DFQATT and CDR2 SNEGSKA (reference sequence). V lost 3 bases and J 2 bases, leaving 13 bases between the germline ends. The CDR3 sequence is CSASYPSSNTGELFF. The CDR3 nucleotides are TGCAGTGCTAGTTATCCTAGTTCCAACACCGGGGAGCTGTTTTTT.

This clonotype was counted at least ten times. Relative to the germline gene, one junction end is altered; a read error may explain this. The chain has TRBV9 and TRBJ1-6; D not resolved. This CDR3 region has 12 residues. Germline V gives CDR1 SGDLS, CDR2 YYNGEE. DNA for the CDR3: TGTGCCAGTCGAGCCTGTATTTCACCCCTCCGCTTT. Protein sequence: CASRACISPLRF.

V gene TRBV4-1 combines with J gene TRBJ2-7; D not certain. This CDR3 contains 14 residues. The V and J ends lost 3 bases and 3 bases respectively, with 12 bases between them. From germline, CDR1 is MGHRA and CDR2 YSYEKL. This chain's CDR3 is CASSHPGRDYEQYF. The CDR3 DNA reads as TGCGCCAGCAGCCACCCTGGCAGAGACTACGAGCAGTACTTC.

This clonotype was detected many times. CDR3 nucleotide sequence: TGTGCCATCAGCCCGGGAGGCCTGGATGAGCAGTTCTTC. Its translation: CAISPGGLDEQFF. The chain couples TRBV10-3 to TRBJ2-1, with 7 bases lining up with TRBD2. J gave up 8 bases and V 6 bases, and 7 bases lay outside the gene matches. The germline gives CDR1 ENHRY, CDR2 SYGVKD. The CDR3 runs to 13 residues.

This clonotype was recorded many times. The V gene is TRBV6-5, the J gene TRBJ2-7, with TRBD1 matching over 7 bases. The germline CDR1 and CDR2 sequences are MNHEY and SVGAGI. The CDR3 loop spans 15 amino acids. Trimming at V came to 0 bases and at J to 2 bases, leaving 4 bases not matched to a gene. The CDR3 bases are TGTGCCAGCAGTTACTCACCTACAGGGGCCTACGAGCAGTACTTC. It yields the protein CASSYSPTGAYEQYF.

This clonotype was seen many times. The V and J genes are TRBV6-5 and TRBJ2-1, with 9 bases matching TRBD2. Unmatched junction bases numbered 15, after V lost 6 bases and J lost 6 bases. CDR3 size: 17 residues. The germline gives CDR1 MNHEY, CDR2 SVGAGI. CDR3 amino acids: CASRQLFISGRGNEQFF. CDR3 coding DNA: TGTGCCAGCAGACAACTATTCATTAGCGGGAGAGGCAATGAGCAGTTCTTC.

The V gene is TRBV2, the J gene TRBJ2-3; possibly TRBD1 for D (5 bases). The V end lost 0 bases, the J end lost 1 base, and 8 bases lay between the germline ends. This CDR3 is built from 15 residues. Germline V lookup: CDR1 SNHLY, CDR2 FYNNEI. The CDR3, as DNA: TGTGCCAGCAGTGAAGCCTCCAGGGGCACAGATACGCAGTATTTT. Its protein product is CASSEASRGTDTQYF.

This clonotype has more than one count but fewer than ten. The chain couples TRBV3-1 to TRBJ2-5, with a possible D match to TRBD1 (6 bases). The V end lost 0 bases, the J end lost 1 base, and 18 bases lay between the germline ends. In germline, CDR1 is LGHDT, CDR2 YNNKEL (reference sequence). The CDR3 length is 18 residues. As DNA, the CDR3 is TGTGCCAGCAGCCAAGATTGGCTCATCCGGGACACCCAAGAGACCCAGTACTTC. Translated, it gives CASSQDWLIRDTQETQYF.